The source of this TCR beta chain is a study of cytomegalovirus exposure and HLA in healthy donors. The PCR employed 60 Vbeta primers together with 13 Jbeta primers. TCRdb's table, derived via immunoSEQ multiplex PCR, lists solely in-frame clones and lacks some. The repertoire consists of about 100,000 clones, with 77% occurring once and the leading ten covering more than 4%. This clone appeared a few times. The V end was cut by 4 bases, the J end by 4 bases, with 11 bases between. Germline-derived CDR1 and CDR2 are SGHTA and FQGNSA. The CDR3 is 14 residues long. This sequence originates from a male donor in good health and CMV-seronegative. The sample was PBMCs. The chain combines TRBV7-2 with TRBJ2-1; D is unresolved. The CDR3 nucleotides read TGTGCCAGCAGCTGGAACTCTAGGTACAATGAGCAGTTCTTC. It is translated as CASSWNSRYNEQFF.